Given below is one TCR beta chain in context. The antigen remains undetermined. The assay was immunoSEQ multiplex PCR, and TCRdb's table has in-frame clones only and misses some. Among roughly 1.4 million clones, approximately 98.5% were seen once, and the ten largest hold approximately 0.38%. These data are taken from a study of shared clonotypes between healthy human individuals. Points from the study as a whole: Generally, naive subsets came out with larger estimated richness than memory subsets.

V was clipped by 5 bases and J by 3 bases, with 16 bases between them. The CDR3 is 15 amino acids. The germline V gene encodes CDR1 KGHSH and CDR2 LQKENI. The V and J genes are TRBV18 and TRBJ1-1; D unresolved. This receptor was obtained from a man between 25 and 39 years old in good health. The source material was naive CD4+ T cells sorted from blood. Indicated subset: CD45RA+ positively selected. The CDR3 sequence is CASSTYSSSDTEAFF. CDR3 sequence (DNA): TGTGCCAGCTCAACCTACAGCAGTAGTGACACTGAAGCTTTCTTT. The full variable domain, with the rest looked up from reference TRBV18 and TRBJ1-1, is NAGVMQNPRHLVRRRGQEARLRCSPMKGHSHVYWYRQLPEEGLKFMVYLQKENIIDESGMPKERFSAEFPKEGPSILRIQQVVRGDSAAYFCASSTYSSSDTEAFFGQGTRLTVV.